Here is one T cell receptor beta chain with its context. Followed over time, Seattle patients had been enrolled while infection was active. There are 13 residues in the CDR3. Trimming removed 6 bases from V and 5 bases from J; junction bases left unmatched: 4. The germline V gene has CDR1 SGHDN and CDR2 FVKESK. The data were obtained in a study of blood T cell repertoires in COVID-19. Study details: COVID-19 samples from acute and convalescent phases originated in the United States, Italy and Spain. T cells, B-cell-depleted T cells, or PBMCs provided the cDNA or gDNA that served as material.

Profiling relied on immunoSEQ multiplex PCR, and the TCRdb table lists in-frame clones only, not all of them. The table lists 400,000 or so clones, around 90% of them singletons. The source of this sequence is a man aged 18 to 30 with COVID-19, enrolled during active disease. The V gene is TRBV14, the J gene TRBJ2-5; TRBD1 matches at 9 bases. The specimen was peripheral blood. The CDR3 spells CASSRDRGETQYF. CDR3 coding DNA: TGTGCCAGCAGTCGCGACAGGGGGGAGACCCAGTACTTC. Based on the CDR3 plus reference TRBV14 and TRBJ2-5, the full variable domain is EAGVTQFPSHSVIEKGQTVTLRCDPISGHDNLYWYRRVMGKEIKFLLHFVKESKQDESGMPNNRFLAERTGGTYSTLKVQPAELEDSGVYFCASSRDRGETQYFGPGTRLLVL.